Listed below are T cell receptor beta chains from one sample, sequenced in a study of beta chain features in type 1 diabetes. The data were produced by immunoSEQ multiplex PCR, yet TCRdb's version contains in-frame clones alone and is incomplete. Among around 58,000 clones listed, roughly 60% were seen once. Sequenced sample: Tregs from blood. The receptors come from a woman aged 18-29 years in good health. CDR3s include the opening cysteine and the closing phenylalanine or tryptophan. Each record gives: V gene, clone size, D gene, J gene, CDR3 protein, CDR3 DNA. The D gene is left open where the match is weak. Size is stated for part of the rows, as once, few or many counts, or as a class when the clone is expanded.

>TRBV18|NA|TRBD2|TRBJ2-7
CASSQRLAGDRYEQYF
TGTGCCAGCTCCCAAAGACTAGCGGGAGATCGGTACGAGCAGTACTTC
>TRBV7-9|NA|TRBD1|TRBJ1-2
CASSSHRGDYGYTF
TGTGCCAGCAGCTCGCACAGGGGTGACTATGGCTACACCTTC
>TRBV10-3|few|TRBD1|TRBJ1-2
CASNWEQGRGYTF
TGTGCCTCCAATTGGGAACAGGGGCGCGGCTACACCTTC
>TRBV14|few|NA|TRBJ2-3
CASSQALGQISTDTQYF
TGTGCCAGCAGCCAGGCACTCGGACAGATTAGCACAGATACGCAGTATTTT
>TRBV18|once|NA|TRBJ1-5
CASSDFPHGPQHF
TGTGCCAGCTCCGACTTCCCTCACGGGCCCCAGCATTTT
>TRBV7-8|few|TRBD2|TRBJ2-1
CASSLGLAVSNEQFF
TGTGCCAGCAGCTTAGGCCTAGCGGTTAGCAATGAGCAGTTCTTC
>TRBV5-1|NA|NA|TRBJ2-2
CASSLGDIRTGELFF
TGCGCCAGCAGCTTAGGGGACATCCGCACCGGGGAGCTGTTTTTT
>TRBV15|NA|NA|TRBJ2-5
CATSLEETQYF
TGTGCCACCAGCTTAGAGGAGACCCAGTACTTC
>TRBV4-3|NA|TRBD1|TRBJ2-1
CASSQAGQGFYEQFF
TGCGCCAGCAGCCAGGCGGGACAGGGTTTCTATGAGCAGTTCTTC
>TRBV6-6|NA|TRBD1|TRBJ2-7
CASSSPGQGTYEQYF
TGTGCCAGCAGTTCGCCGGGACAGGGGACCTACGAGCAGTACTTC
>TRBV5-1|few|NA|TRBJ2-2
CASSLAPSNTGELFF
TGCGCCAGCAGCTTGGCGCCCAGTAACACCGGGGAGCTGTTTTTT
>TRBV7-2|NA|TRBD1|TRBJ2-7
CASSWTQGQVYEQYF
TGTGCCAGCAGCTGGACCCAGGGACAGGTTTACGAGCAGTACTTC
>TRBV4-1|NA|TRBD2|TRBJ2-7
CASSRGTSGDSQQYF
TGCGCCAGCAGCCGCGGGACTAGCGGGGATTCTCAGCAGTACTTC
>TRBV4-1|NA|NA|TRBJ2-7
CASSQELQVNRPYEQYF
TGCGCCAGCAGCCAAGAGTTACAGGTTAACAGGCCCTACGAGCAGTACTTC
>TRBV6-1|NA|TRBD2|TRBJ2-5
CASSEEGGRRIQYF
TGTGCCAGCAGTGAAGAGGGCGGGAGAAGGATTCAGTACTTC
>TRBV18|NA|TRBD1|TRBJ1-3
CASSLARGRTGNTIYF
TGTGCCAGCTCACTCGCCAGGGGGAGAACTGGAAACACCATATATTTT
>TRBV4-1|few|TRBD2|TRBJ2-3
CASSQDRGAGGPSDTQYF
TGCGCCAGCAGCCAAGATAGGGGCGCGGGGGGGCCCTCAGATACGCAGTATTTT
>TRBV27|NA|TRBD1|TRBJ1-1
CASSSLTGTGGARGTEAFF
TGTGCCAGCAGTTCTCTTACCGGGACAGGGGGCGCGAGGGGCACTGAAGCTTTCTTT
>TRBV5-1|few|NA|TRBJ1-2
CASSSGNYGYTF
TGCGCCAGCAGCTCGGGTAACTATGGCTACACCTTC
>TRBV5-1|once|NA|TRBJ1-2
CASSSGGAYGYTF
TGCGCCAGCAGCTCCGGGGGGGCCTATGGCTACACCTTC
>TRBV18|few|NA|TRBJ2-1
CASSRRLATNEQFF
TGTGCCAGCTCACGGCGCCTAGCGACCAATGAGCAGTTCTTC
>TRBV10-3|NA|NA|TRBJ2-7
CAIRGTWDDVEQYF
TGTGCCATCAGGGGGACTTGGGACGATGTCGAGCAGTACTTC
>TRBV19|NA|NA|TRBJ2-5
CASTNFHNGGETQYF
TGTGCCAGTACAAACTTCCATAACGGAGGAGAGACCCAGTACTTC
>TRBV7-9|NA|NA|TRBJ1-5
CASSLWAGQRPQHF
TGTGCCAGCAGCTTATGGGCAGGACAACGGCCCCAGCATTTT
>TRBV5-1|few|TRBD1|TRBJ2-1
CASSSAGTGGVNEQFF
TGCGCCAGCAGCTCCGCCGGGACAGGAGGAGTGAATGAGCAGTTCTTC
>TRBV5-1|once|NA|TRBJ2-4
CASSLVGEDIQYF
TGCGCCAGCAGCTTGGTTGGGGAGGACATTCAGTACTTC
>TRBV19|few|TRBD1|TRBJ2-2
CASSPLPGQGDTGELFF
TGTGCCAGTAGTCCACTTCCGGGACAGGGCGACACCGGGGAGCTGTTTTTT
>TRBV19|large|TRBD1|TRBJ1-5
CASSGLDRGKGNQPQHF
TGTGCCAGTAGTGGGCTGGACAGGGGGAAAGGCAATCAGCCCCAGCATTTT
>TRBV18|NA|TRBD1|TRBJ1-4
CASSITGDEKLFF
TGTGCCAGCTCAATCACAGGGGATGAAAAACTGTTTTTT
>TRBV18|NA|TRBD2|TRBJ2-7
CASSRASGSGYEQYF
TGTGCCAGCTCACGCGCTAGCGGGAGTGGCTACGAGCAGTACTTC
>TRBV5-1|few|NA|TRBJ1-5
CASSHNQPQHF
TGCGCCAGCAGCCACAATCAGCCCCAGCATTTT
>TRBV7-2|NA|NA|TRBJ1-2
CASSLGLGGGYGYTF
TGTGCCAGCAGCTTGGGGTTAGGAGGTGGCTATGGCTACACCTTC
>TRBV4-3|once|TRBD2|TRBJ2-2
CASSPSGGASQAGELFF
TGCGCCAGCAGCCCTAGCGGGGGGGCGAGTCAAGCCGGGGAGCTGTTTTTT
>TRBV5-6|NA|TRBD1|TRBJ1-4
CASSRTGSEKLFF
TGTGCCAGCAGCAGGACAGGGTCAGAAAAACTGTTTTTT
>TRBV4-2|NA|TRBD1|TRBJ1-1
CASSQEAHSGGAFF
TGTGCCAGCAGCCAAGAGGCCCACTCAGGGGGAGCTTTCTTT
>TRBV7-9|NA|NA|TRBJ1-1
CASSFGGFGNTEAFF
TGTGCCAGCAGCTTCGGAGGTTTTGGGAACACTGAAGCTTTCTTT
>TRBV14|NA|TRBD1|TRBJ1-2
CASSHTPGQGEYGYTF
TGTGCCAGCAGCCATACACCGGGACAGGGGGAATATGGCTACACCTTC
>TRBV19|NA|NA|TRBJ1-2
CASSIRTEAYGYTF
TGTGCCAGTAGTATACGGACAGAAGCCTATGGCTACACCTTC
>TRBV6-5|NA|NA|TRBJ2-5
CASSFGRRGETQYF
TGTGCCAGCAGTTTCGGCCGGAGGGGTGAGACCCAGTACTTC
>TRBV9|once|NA|TRBJ1-2
CASSSSSGEGINYGYTF
TGTGCCAGCAGCTCAAGCAGTGGGGAGGGGATTAACTATGGCTACACCTTC
>TRBV10-3|once|TRBD2|TRBJ2-1
CAISEVASGNEQFF
TGTGCCATCAGTGAGGTGGCTAGCGGGAATGAGCAGTTCTTC
>TRBV11-2|NA|TRBD2|TRBJ2-1
CASSRTSGTTTYNEQFF
TGTGCCAGCAGCCGGACTAGCGGGACGACTACCTACAATGAGCAGTTCTTC
>TRBV19|few|TRBD1|TRBJ1-2
CASSEDRGSGGYTF
TGTGCCAGTAGTGAAGACAGGGGGAGCGGTGGCTACACCTTC